One and the same sample provided the 20 T cell receptor beta chains below, sequenced in a study of blood T cell repertoires in COVID-19. TCRdb's table, derived via immunoSEQ multiplex PCR, lists solely in-frame clones and lacks some. The repertoire holds 80,000 to 100,000 clones, with 80% as singletons. The sample comprised peripheral blood. The receptors were sampled from a woman aged 70-85 years with acute or convalescent COVID-19.

The chain recombines TRBV7-2 with TRBJ1-2; D gene ambiguous. Germline lookup yields CDR1 SGHTA and CDR2 FQGNSA. The CDR3 extends over 15 amino acids. Trimming stripped 4 bases from V and 5 bases from J, with 17 bases between. CDR3 in amino acids: CASSSSGPRGYGYTF. The DNA of the CDR3 is TGTGCCAGCAGCTCGTCCGGCCCTCGAGGGTATGGCTACACCTTC.

The chain uses TRBV6-6 and TRBJ2-5; weak D call: TRBD1 (8 bases). V was pared by 7 bases and J by 5 bases, with 14 bases between. The CDR3 consists of 13 residues. Germline CDR1 and CDR2: MNHNY and SVGAGI (reference sequence). CDR3 loop: CASKDRGGETQYF. CDR3 DNA sequence: TGTGCCAGCAAAGACAGGGGAGGGGAGACCCAGTACTTC.

The J gene is TRBJ1-2, the V gene TRBV30, with D possibly TRBD1 on 6 matching bases. Per the germline V gene, CDR1 is GTSNPN and CDR2 is SVGIG (reference sequence). Trimming pared 3 bases from V and 6 bases from J, leaving 11 bases between. The CDR3 length is 12 residues. The CDR3 here is CAWSGGPHGYTF. CDR3 in DNA: TGTGCCTGGAGCGGGGGGCCCCATGGCTACACCTTC.

The chain combines TRBV2 with TRBJ2-5, with TRBD2 matching over 11 bases. The CDR3 contains 13 residues. With V trimmed by 10 bases and J by 5 bases, 6 bases remained unmatched. CDR1 and CDR2 from the germline V gene are SNHLY and FYNNEI. The CDR3 region is CATRLAGKETQYF. In DNA form, the CDR3 reads TGTGCCACGAGACTAGCGGGAAAGGAGACCCAGTACTTC.

The CDR3 region has the DNA TGTGCCAGCAGTACGGTCGGGAAGCCCCAGCATTTT. Translated, it gives CASSTVGKPQHF. The chain employs TRBV28 and TRBJ1-5, with D hard to call. Germline CDR1 is MDHEN and CDR2 is SYDVKM. The CDR3 extends over 12 amino acids. With 5 bases removed from V and 8 bases from J, the gap between germline ends came to 10 bases.

This clone was counted only a few times. V is TRBV7-6 and J is TRBJ2-5; D is perhaps TRBD2 (6 bases). The CDR3 sequence is 18 residues long. The ends were cut back, 7 bases at V and 2 bases at J, with 26 bases in the middle. Looked up from germline, CDR1 is SGHVS and CDR2 is FNYEAQ. The CDR3 DNA sequence: TGTGCCAGCATCCAATGGTTCCCTGGGACCCGGGGGCAAGAGACCCAGTACTTC. Its translation is CASIQWFPGTRGQETQYF.

V usage is TRBV11-2 and J usage is TRBJ2-2, with 8 bases aligning to TRBD2. This CDR3 region has 15 residues. Trimming cost V 5 bases and J 7 bases; bases outside gene matches: 9. In germline, CDR1 is SGHAT, CDR2 FQNNGV. CDR3 in amino acids: CASSRRVLAVGELFF. CDR3 DNA sequence: TGTGCCAGCAGCCGTCGAGTACTAGCGGTCGGGGAGCTGTTTTTT.

This chain links TRBV9 with TRBJ2-3; maybe TRBD2 (5 bases). The germline CDR1 and CDR2 sequences are SGDLS and YYNGEE. Deletions cut 4 bases from V and 1 base from J, with 28 bases between. This CDR3 comprises 20 residues. The CDR3 sequence is CASSPRGWLLESVGTDTQYF. The CDR3 DNA sequence: TGTGCCAGCAGCCCCCGAGGGTGGCTACTAGAGTCGGTGGGCACAGATACGCAGTATTTT. The variable domain in full, with the rest retrieved from reference TRBV9 and TRBJ2-3, is DSGVTQTPKHLITATGQRVTLRCSPRSGDLSVYWYQQSLDQGLQFLIQYYNGEERAKGNILERFSAQQFPDLHSELNLSSLELGDSALYFCASSPRGWLLESVGTDTQYFGPGTRLTVL.

The chain combines TRBV5-3 with TRBJ1-2; the match to TRBD1 covers 9 bases. TRBV5-3 is flagged as an ORF with uncertain function. After removal of 4 bases from V and 8 bases from J, the junction contained 6 bases not matched to a gene. This CDR3 spans 13 amino acids. The CDR3 DNA is TGTGCCAGAAGCGGCGGACAGGGGAACGGCTACACCTTC. Translated: CARSGGQGNGYTF.

V is TRBV6-4 and J is TRBJ2-7; no clear D gene. With 3 bases removed from V and 6 bases from J, the gap between germline ends came to 15 bases. Germline loops: CDR1 MRHNA, CDR2 SNTAGT. The CDR3 totals 14 residues. The CDR3 bases are TGTGCCAGCAGTGATGCTACCCCCGACTTCGAGCAGTACTTC. Translated, it gives CASSDATPDFEQYF.

The chain is built from TRBV6-8 and TRBJ2-7; 7 bases line up with TRBD1. The CDR3 has 14 amino acids. Per the germline V gene, CDR1 is MNHGY and CDR2 is SAAAGT. Trimming at V came to 10 bases and at J to 3 bases, leaving 12 bases not matched to a gene. The CDR3 is CAITQGFCIYEQYF. In DNA form, the CDR3 reads TGTGCCATTACACAGGGGTTTTGTATCTACGAGCAGTACTTC.

This clone has more than one count but fewer than ten. The chain carries TRBV9 and TRBJ1-2; maybe TRBD1 (5 bases). The germline CDR1 and CDR2 sequences are SGDLS and YYNGEE. This CDR3 is built from 15 residues. Trimming took off 5 bases at V and 4 bases at J, with 18 bases between the two ends. For the CDR3, the DNA is TGTGCCAGCAGTCCGGAAGGTGGGGCTGTCTATGGCTACACCTTC. It specifies CASSPEGGAVYGYTF.

The V and J genes are TRBV7-9 and TRBJ2-1; 8 positions agree with TRBD1. This CDR3 region has 12 residues. Germline CDR1 is SEHNR and CDR2 is FQNEAQ (reference sequence). The junction had 6 bases not matched to a gene; V was cut back by 5 bases and J by 12 bases. CDR3 in DNA: TGTGCCAGCAGCCTAGATACAGGGGGGCAGTTCTTC. Protein: CASSLDTGGQFF.

This clone was recorded only once. This sequence joins TRBV5-1 and TRBJ2-7; TRBD1 is a possible D gene (5 bases). V was pared by 0 bases and J by 4 bases, with 14 bases between. The CDR3 extends over 15 amino acids. In germline, CDR1 is SGHRS, CDR2 YFSETQ. The CDR3 sequence is CASSLEPGQGYEQYF. The DNA for the CDR3 is TGCGCCAGCAGCTTGGAGCCAGGGCAAGGGTACGAGCAGTACTTC.

This chain links TRBV28 with TRBJ1-4; possible D gene TRBD1, 5 bases. The CDR3 has 15 residues. Trimming removed 5 bases from V and 2 bases from J, with 12 bases in between. Germline-derived CDR1 and CDR2 are MDHEN and SYDVKM. The CDR3 spells CASSTFGGTNEKLFF. DNA of the CDR3: TGTGCCAGCAGTACATTCGGGGGGACTAATGAAAAACTGTTTTTT.

This clone has more than one count but fewer than ten. This chain links TRBV6-4 with TRBJ2-3; 7 positions match TRBD1. V lost 7 bases and J lost 4; bases outside the gene matches: 8. CDR3 size: 14 residues. Germline V gene sequence: CDR1 MRHNA, CDR2 SNTAGT. The CDR3 DNA reads TGTGCCAGCAAGAACAGGGGTATGCCAGATACGCAGTATTTT. Residues: CASKNRGMPDTQYF.

This clone appeared a single time. The chain couples TRBV2 to TRBJ2-5, with 13 bases fitting TRBD2. This CDR3 has 16 amino acids. The V gene end was trimmed by 6 bases and the J gene end by 2 bases; junction bases not matched to a gene: 6. Looked up from germline, CDR1 is SNHLY and CDR2 is FYNNEI. The CDR3, as DNA: TGTGCCAGCAGACCCGGACTAGCGGGGGCGCAAGAGACCCAGTACTTC. It yields the protein CASRPGLAGAQETQYF. Based on the CDR3 plus reference TRBV2 and TRBJ2-5, the full variable domain is EPEVTQTPSHQVTQMGQEVILRCVPISNHLYFYWYRQILGQKVEFLVSFYNNEISEKSEIFDDQFSVERPDGSNFTLKIRSTKLEDSAMYFCASRPGLAGAQETQYFGPGTRLLVL.

This chain links TRBV19 with TRBJ1-3; no definite D call. CDR3 length: 15 residues. Trimming left V 3 bases short and J 0 bases short, with 9 bases between. Germline V lookup: CDR1 LNHDA, CDR2 SQIVND (reference sequence). The CDR3 DNA is TGTGCCAGTAGTATTGGTCACAGCTCTGGAAACACCATATATTTT. Translating it yields CASSIGHSSGNTIYF.

The rearrangement uses TRBV11-2 and TRBJ2-4; 8 positions agree with TRBD1. V was pared by 4 bases and J by 7 bases, with 6 bases of the junction left unmatched. Germline V gene sequence: CDR1 SGHAT, CDR2 FQNNGV. The CDR3 extends over 14 amino acids. In nucleotides, the CDR3 is TGTGCCAGCAGCTCAACAGGGGGAACTAACATTCAGTACTTC. Protein sequence: CASSSTGGTNIQYF. Together with reference TRBV11-2 and TRBJ2-4, the CDR3 gives the full variable domain: EAGVAQSPRYKIIEKRQSVAFWCNPISGHATLYWYQQILGQGPKLLIQFQNNGVVDDSQLPKDRFSAERLKGVDSTLKIQPAKLEDSAVYLCASSSTGGTNIQYFGAGTRLSVL.

The chain recombines TRBV6-5 with TRBJ1-2; D perhaps matches TRBD1 (5 bases). The CDR3 loop spans 14 amino acids. The V gene's germline CDR1 is MNHEY and CDR2 SVGAGI. Trimming took 2 bases from V and 4 from J, leaving 11 bases between them. This chain's CDR3 is CASSYSGGTYGYTF. The CDR3 DNA reads as TGTGCCAGCAGTTACAGTGGGGGGACCTATGGCTACACCTTC.